This T cell receptor (beta chain) appears in the sequencing data of a study of blood T cell repertoires in COVID-19. Study details: Material from acute and convalescent COVID-19 was sourced from the United States, Italy and Spain. PBMCs, B-cell-depleted T cells, or T cells were the source of the cDNA or gDNA that made up the material.

Clones were sequenced by immunoSEQ multiplex PCR, and TCRdb holds only the in-frame ones, with some missing. The sample lists about 500,000 clones, 89% seen once, with roughly 0.9% in the top ten. The germline gives CDR1 SNHLY, CDR2 FYNNEI. V lost 7 bases to trimming and J lost 7 bases; unmatched junction nucleotides: 17. This CDR3 has 17 residues. Seattle's cohort entered during active infection and was followed longitudinally. This clonotype originated in a man between 18 and 35 years old with COVID-19, enrolled during active disease. The V and J genes are TRBV2 and TRBJ2-3; TRBD2 matches 10 bases. The sequencing sample was made of peripheral blood. The CDR3 loop reads CASTDDTSGIYPNTQYF. The CDR3 nucleotides are TGTGCCAGCACCGACGATACTAGCGGGATTTATCCGAATACGCAGTATTTT.